This T cell receptor beta chain was sequenced in a study of blood T cell repertoires in COVID-19. On the study more broadly: Specimens from acute and convalescent COVID-19 originated in the United States, Italy and Spain.

This clone occurred a few times. Clones were sequenced by immunoSEQ multiplex PCR, and TCRdb holds only the in-frame ones, with some missing. The sample shows tens of thousands of clones, around nine tenths of them seen only once. The TCR originated in a man at least 80 years old with active or convalescent COVID-19. The sample comprised peripheral blood.

CDR3 loop: CASSPTRGAKHYGYTF. In DNA, the CDR3 is TGTGCCAGCAGCCCGACTCGGGGGGCCAAACACTATGGCTACACCTTC. The chain is built from TRBV14 and TRBJ1-2; the D gene is possibly TRBD1 (6 bases). V was shortened by 4 bases and J by 3 bases, with 18 bases between the two germline ends. This CDR3 region has 16 residues. Germline lookup yields CDR1 SGHDN and CDR2 FVKESK.